The TCR beta chain under discussion was sequenced for a study of PD-1 blockade in mismatch repair-deficient tumors. This clone was counted a single time. As yet, its antigen is unknown. One end of the junction does not line up with germline, which may come from a read error. This CDR3 is also generated by other DNA sequences in the sample. The V gene's germline CDR1 is MNHEY and CDR2 SMNVEV (reference sequence). The CDR3 is 15 residues long. Sequenced by immunoSEQ multiplex PCR; TCRdb stores in-frame clones only, minus some. The sample records tens of thousands of clones, over 65% being singletons. Broader study findings: Tumor-resident clones, often absent from pretreatment blood, expanded after pembrolizumab and then contracted.

The clonotype originates from an adult with mismatch repair-deficient cancer. The sequencing here drew on peripheral blood, taken 4 weeks after starting pembrolizumab. This chain connects TRBV27 to TRBJ2-4, with D hard to call. The CDR3 sequence is CASSSAESAKNIQYF. CDR3 nucleotides: TGTGCCAGCAGTTCCGCAGAGTCAGCCAAAAACATTCAATACTTC.